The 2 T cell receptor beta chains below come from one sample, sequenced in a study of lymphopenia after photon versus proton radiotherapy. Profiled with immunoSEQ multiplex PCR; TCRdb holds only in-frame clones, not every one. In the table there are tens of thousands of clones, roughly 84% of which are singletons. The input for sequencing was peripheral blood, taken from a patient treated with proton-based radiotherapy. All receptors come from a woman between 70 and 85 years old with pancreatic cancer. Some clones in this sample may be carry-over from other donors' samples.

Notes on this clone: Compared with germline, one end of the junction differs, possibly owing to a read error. The CDR3 nucleotides read TGTGCTAGCAGCTTAGCCGGGACAGGTTCCTATGGCTACACCTTC. This gives the protein CASSLAGTGSYGYTF. The genes are TRBV7-7 and TRBJ1-2; 8 nucleotides agree with TRBD1. The CDR3 spans 15 residues. Germline CDR1 and CDR2: SSHAT and FNYEAQ (reference sequence).

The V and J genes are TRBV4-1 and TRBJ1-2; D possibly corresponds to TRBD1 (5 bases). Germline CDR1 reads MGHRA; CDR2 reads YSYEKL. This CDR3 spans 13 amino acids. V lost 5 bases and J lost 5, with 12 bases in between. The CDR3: CASSYSGGYGYTF. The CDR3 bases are TGCGCCAGCAGCTACTCCGGGGGATATGGCTACACCTTC.